These 20 T cell receptor beta chains came from one sample sequenced in a study of T cell repertoires in cytomegalovirus infection. TCRdb reanalysed the reads using MiXCR and keeps one entry per CDR3 protein. Found here are approximately 140,000 distinct CDR3 sequences, 7.5% to 9% of them singletons; the top ten hold around a tenth. Sequenced material: PBMCs. These receptors were collected from a human donor in good health (CMV status not recorded). Some clones in this sample may be carry-over from other donors' samples.

In this sample, this clonotype turned up many times. The rearrangement joins TRBV6-2 or TRBV6-3 to TRBJ1-5; no clear D. V shed 6 bases and J shed 6 bases, with 21 bases lying between them. Per germline, CDR1 MNHEY and CDR2 SVGEGT. The CDR3 is made up of 16 amino acids. CDR3 nucleotides: TGTGCCAGCAGCCCAGTGAGTGGGCAACGACGTCAGCCCCAGCATTTT. As protein: CASSPVSGQRRQPQHF.

This clonotype was seen only a few times. The rearrangement uses TRBV28 and TRBJ2-1, with 7 positions matching TRBD2. Trimming removed 1 base from V and 3 bases from J; junction bases left unmatched: 6. Germline-derived CDR1 and CDR2 are MDHEN and SYDVKM. The CDR3 totals 16 residues. The CDR3 DNA follows: TGTGCCAGCAGTTTATCGGCGGGGGATTACTACAATGAGCAGTTCTTC. This encodes CASSLSAGDYYNEQFF.

There are a few counts of this clonotype. This chain links TRBV28 with TRBJ2-4; 7 positions agree with TRBD1. The CDR3 extends over 15 amino acids. Unmatched junction bases numbered 11, after V lost 6 bases and J lost 6 bases. The V gene's germline CDR1 is MDHEN and CDR2 SYDVKM. This chain's CDR3 is CASSRGQDGSNIQYF. In DNA, the CDR3 is TGTGCCAGCAGCCGCGGACAGGACGGATCAAACATTCAGTACTTC.

J is TRBJ2-1 and V is TRBV29-1; D gene ambiguous. Germline loops: CDR1 SQVTM, CDR2 ANQGSEA. The CDR3 consists of 10 residues. The V end was cut by 5 bases, the J end by 5 bases, with 4 bases between. CDR3 residues: CSVRHNEQFF. In nucleotides, the CDR3 is TGCAGCGTTCGACACAATGAGCAGTTCTTC.

The chain links TRBV5-1 to TRBJ1-1; 8 bases align to TRBD1. This CDR3 has 14 amino acids. V was clipped by 5 bases and J by 3 bases; unmatched bases: 6. Germline CDR1 SGHRS, CDR2 YFSETQ. The CDR3 reads CASRSDRVDTEAFF. The CDR3 DNA reads TGCGCCAGCAGATCGGACAGGGTCGACACTGAAGCTTTCTTT.

This clonotype was found many times. The DNA for the CDR3 is TGTGCCAGCACCTCGGACAGGGCCTCCTACGAGCAGTACTTC. It specifies CASTSDRASYEQYF. The rearrangement links TRBV7-2 to TRBJ2-7; 8 positions agree with TRBD1. Trimming at V came to 7 bases and at J to 0 bases, leaving 5 bases not matched to a gene. Germline V gives CDR1 SGHTA, CDR2 FQGNSA. The CDR3 runs to 14 residues.

This clonotype was detected only a few times. The gene calls are TRBV28 and TRBJ2-7; 7 positions match TRBD1. This CDR3 comprises 14 residues. The germline V gene has CDR1 MDHEN and CDR2 SYDVKM. V trimming: 6 bases; J trimming: 2 bases; junction bases outside the gene matches: 7. CDR3 in amino acids: CASRTGTAAYEQYF. CDR3 bases: TGTGCCAGCAGGACCGGGACAGCAGCCTACGAGCAGTACTTC.

This clonotype was counted at least ten times. The chain couples TRBV5-1 to TRBJ2-3; D ambiguous. Looked up from germline, CDR1 is SGHRS and CDR2 is YFSETQ. The CDR3 has 15 amino acids. V lost 0 bases and J lost 2, with 10 bases in between. DNA for the CDR3: TGCGCCAGCAGCTTGGGAGTCGGCTCCACAGATACGCAGTATTTT. The encoded protein is CASSLGVGSTDTQYF.

The chain links TRBV20-1 to TRBJ1-1, with D unclear. The V end was cut by 0 bases, the J end by 4 bases, with 9 bases between. This CDR3 is built from 13 residues. Germline V gives CDR1 DFQATT, CDR2 SNEGSKA (reference sequence). The CDR3 sequence: CSARDGGFTEAFF. DNA for the CDR3: TGCAGTGCTAGAGATGGAGGATTCACTGAAGCTTTCTTT.

In its sample, this clonotype was seen many times. The chain employs TRBV15 and TRBJ1-1; maybe TRBD1 (5 bases). CDR3 length: 15 amino acids. Germline V gives CDR1 LNHNV, CDR2 YYDKDF (reference sequence). The V and J ends lost 6 bases and 1 base respectively, with 15 bases between them. DNA of the CDR3: TGTGCCACCAGTCATACTGGGGGGGGGAACACTGAAGCTTTCTTT. Translation gives CATSHTGGGNTEAFF.

This clonotype was seen ten or more times. The gene calls are TRBV20-1 and TRBJ2-5; D not certain. V lost 1 base to trimming and J lost 1 base, with 10 bases between them. The CDR3 is made up of 14 amino acids. CDR1 DFQATT and CDR2 SNEGSKA come from the germline V gene (reference sequence). CDR3 bases: TGCAGTGCTAGAGCGGGCGCACGCCAAGAGACCCAGTACTTC. The encoded protein is CSARAGARQETQYF.

V is TRBV10-2 and J is TRBJ1-1, with D hard to call. Trimming took off 1 base at V and 6 bases at J, with 9 bases between the two ends. This CDR3 has 13 residues. In germline, CDR1 is WSHSY, CDR2 SAAADI. The CDR3 coding sequence is TGCGCCAGCAGTGAGTTGCCCCAACCTGAAGCTTTCTTT. Its protein is CASSELPQPEAFF.

This chain uses TRBV19 with TRBJ1-4; 9 nucleotides match TRBD1. Germline trimming cut 8 bases from V and 7 bases from J; bases unmatched to any gene: 5. Germline lookup yields CDR1 LNHDA and CDR2 SQIVND (reference sequence). CDR3 length: 13 residues. CDR3 residues: CASQTGGTEKLFF. The CDR3, as DNA: TGTGCCAGTCAAACAGGGGGCACTGAAAAACTGTTTTTT.

This clonotype was detected ten times or more. The rearrangement uses TRBV7-2 and TRBJ2-1, with D unclear. The CDR3 has 13 residues. Trimming stripped 0 bases from V and 6 bases from J, with 6 bases between. In germline, CDR1 is SGHTA, CDR2 FQGNSA. The CDR3 reads CASSLAKTNEQFF. The CDR3 DNA reads as TGTGCCAGCAGCTTAGCCAAGACCAATGAGCAGTTCTTC.

Many counts were recorded for this clonotype. The chain is built from TRBV5-6 and TRBJ2-2, with D uncertain. CDR3 length equals 12 residues. The V and J ends lost 1 base and 6 bases respectively, with 4 bases between them. CDR1 and CDR2 from the germline V gene are SGHDT and YYEEEE. The CDR3 DNA is TGTGCCAGCAGCTTGATCGCCGGGGAGCTGTTTTTT. This sequence encodes CASSLIAGELFF.

This clonotype showed up many times. The CDR3: CASSRTQGRGEAFF. The CDR3 DNA sequence: TGTGCCAGCAGCAGAACACAGGGCCGTGGGGAAGCTTTCTTT. The genes are TRBV5-6 and TRBJ1-1, with D possibly TRBD1 on 6 matching bases. Trimming pared 4 bases from V and 8 bases from J, leaving 18 bases between. There are 14 residues in the CDR3. Germline V gene lookup returns CDR1 SGHDT and CDR2 YYEEEE.

The sample holds many counts of this clonotype. V is TRBV18 and J is TRBJ2-1; 8 positions match TRBD2. This CDR3 is 16 amino acids long. V lost 3 bases to trimming and J lost 2 bases; unmatched junction nucleotides: 6. Germline CDR1 reads KGHSH; CDR2 reads LQKENI. As DNA, the CDR3 is TGTGCCAGCTCACCTTTTAAGCGGGGGACCTACAATGAGCAGTTCTTC. Translating gives CASSPFKRGTYNEQFF.

This clonotype was observed at least ten times. The chain joins TRBV12-3 or TRBV12-4 to TRBJ2-1; D not certain. V was shortened by 1 base and J by 8 bases, with 6 bases between the two germline ends. The CDR3 covers 12 residues. In nucleotides, the CDR3 is TGTGCCAGCAGTTTAGGTTTGGATGAGCAGTTCTTC. Translation gives CASSLGLDEQFF.

This chain links TRBV5-6 with TRBJ2-7, with TRBD2 identical over 10 bases. Trimming cost V 3 bases and J 6 bases; bases outside gene matches: 6. Germline V lookup: CDR1 SGHDT, CDR2 YYEEEE. CDR3 size: 14 residues. The chain's CDR3 is CASSSSSGSSEQYV. As DNA, the CDR3 is TGTGCCAGCAGCTCCTCTAGCGGGAGCAGCGAGCAGTACGTC.

This clonotype was detected many times. The rearrangement links TRBV7-8 to TRBJ1-2; D remains unclear. The CDR3 runs to 13 residues. V dropped 4 bases and J dropped 1 base, with 7 bases sitting between them. Looked up from germline, CDR1 is SGHVS and CDR2 is FQNEAQ. CDR3 sequence (DNA): TGTGCCAGCAGCTCTCGGCTTAACTATGGCTACACCTTC. The encoded protein is CASSSRLNYGYTF.